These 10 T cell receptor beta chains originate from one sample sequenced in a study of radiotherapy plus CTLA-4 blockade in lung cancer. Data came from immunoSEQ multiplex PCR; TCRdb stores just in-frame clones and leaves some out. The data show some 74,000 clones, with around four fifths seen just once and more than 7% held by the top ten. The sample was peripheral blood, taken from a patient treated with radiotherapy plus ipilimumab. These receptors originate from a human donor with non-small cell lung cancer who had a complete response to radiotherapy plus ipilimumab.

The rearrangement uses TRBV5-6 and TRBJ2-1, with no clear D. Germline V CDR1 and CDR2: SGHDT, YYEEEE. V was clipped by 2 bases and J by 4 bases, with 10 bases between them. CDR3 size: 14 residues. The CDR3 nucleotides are TGTGCCAGCAGCTTTCGTTCGGGTTACAATGAGCAGTTCTTC. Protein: CASSFRSGYNEQFF.

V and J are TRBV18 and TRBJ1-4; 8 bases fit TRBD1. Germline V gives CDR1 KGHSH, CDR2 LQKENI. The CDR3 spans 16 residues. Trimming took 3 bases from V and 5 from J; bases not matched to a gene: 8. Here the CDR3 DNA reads TGTGCCAGCTCACCCCCCGGACAGGGTCAAAATGAAAAACTGTTTTTT. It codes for CASSPPGQGQNEKLFF. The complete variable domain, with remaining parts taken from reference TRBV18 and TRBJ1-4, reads NAGVMQNPRHLVRRRGQEARLRCSPMKGHSHVYWYRQLPEEGLKFMVYLQKENIIDESGMPKERFSAEFPKEGPSILRIQQVVRGDSAAYFCASSPPGQGQNEKLFFGSGTQLSVL.

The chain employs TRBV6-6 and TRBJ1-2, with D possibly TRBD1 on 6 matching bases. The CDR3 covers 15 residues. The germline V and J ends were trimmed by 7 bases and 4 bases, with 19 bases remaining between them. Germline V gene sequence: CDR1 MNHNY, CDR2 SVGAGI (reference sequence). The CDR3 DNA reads TGTGCCAGCATCCTCGGGACAACCTCTTTCTATGGCTACACCTTC. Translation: CASILGTTSFYGYTF.

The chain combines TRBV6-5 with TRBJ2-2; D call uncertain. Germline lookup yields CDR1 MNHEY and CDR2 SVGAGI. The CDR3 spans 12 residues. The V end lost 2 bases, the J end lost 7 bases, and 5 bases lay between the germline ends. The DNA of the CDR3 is TGTGCCAGCAGTTACAGCGTCGGGGAGCTGTTTTTT. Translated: CASSYSVGELFF.

The CDR3 sequence: CAIRKFPGQGILNTEAFF. The CDR3 nucleotides read TGTGCCATCAGGAAGTTTCCGGGACAGGGGATACTGAACACTGAAGCTTTCTTT. V gene TRBV10-3 combines with J gene TRBJ1-1, with 10 bases lining up with TRBD1. The germline gives CDR1 ENHRY, CDR2 SYGVKD. V lost 6 bases and J lost 0; bases outside the gene matches: 13. This CDR3 has 18 amino acids.

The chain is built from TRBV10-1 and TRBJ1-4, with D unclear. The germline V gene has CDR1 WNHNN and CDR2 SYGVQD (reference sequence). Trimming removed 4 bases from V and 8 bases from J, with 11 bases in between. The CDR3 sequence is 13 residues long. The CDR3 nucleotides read TGCGCCAGCAGTGCCCGGGGAGGGGAAAAACTGTTTTTT. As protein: CASSARGGEKLFF.

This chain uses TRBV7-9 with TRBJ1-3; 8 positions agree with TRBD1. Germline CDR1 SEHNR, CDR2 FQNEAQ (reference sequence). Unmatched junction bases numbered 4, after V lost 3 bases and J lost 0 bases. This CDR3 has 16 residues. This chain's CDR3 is CASSFRTGTSGNTIYF. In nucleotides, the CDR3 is TGTGCCAGCAGCTTCCGGACAGGGACCTCTGGAAACACCATATATTTT.

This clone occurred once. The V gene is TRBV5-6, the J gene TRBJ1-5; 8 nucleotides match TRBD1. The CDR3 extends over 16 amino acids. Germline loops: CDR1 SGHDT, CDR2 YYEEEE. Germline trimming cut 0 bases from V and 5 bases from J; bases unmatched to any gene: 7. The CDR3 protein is CASSLAGRGRHQPQHF. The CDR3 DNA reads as TGTGCCAGCAGCTTGGCGGGCAGGGGGCGACATCAGCCCCAGCATTTT.

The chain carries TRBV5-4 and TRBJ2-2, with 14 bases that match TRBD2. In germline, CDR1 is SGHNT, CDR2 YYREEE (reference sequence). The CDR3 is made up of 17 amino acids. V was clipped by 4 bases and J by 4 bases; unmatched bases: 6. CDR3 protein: CASSPTSGRARTGELFF. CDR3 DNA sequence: TGTGCCAGCAGCCCGACTAGCGGGAGGGCCCGCACCGGGGAGCTGTTTTTT.

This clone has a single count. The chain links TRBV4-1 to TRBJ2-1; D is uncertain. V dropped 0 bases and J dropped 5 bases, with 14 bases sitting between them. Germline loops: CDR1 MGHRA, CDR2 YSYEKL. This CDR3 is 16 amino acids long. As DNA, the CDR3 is TGCGCCAGCAGCCAAGAACACCAAAACGCACACAATGAGCAGTTCTTC. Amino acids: CASSQEHQNAHNEQFF.